This T cell receptor (beta chain) was observed in a study of tumor and adjacent non-tumor tissue in lung cancer. The germline V gene encodes CDR1 WSHSY and CDR2 SAAADI. CDR3 length: 15 amino acids. V was clipped by 4 bases and J by 5 bases; unmatched bases: 8. This clonotype appeared many times. TCRbeta libraries were built with three rounds of nested PCR, modified from ARM-PCR. Using its own MiXCR run on the multiplex PCR reads, TCRdb lists one record per CDR3 protein. The data contain under 250,000 distinct CDR3 sequences, less than 80% of them singletons. No cell sorting was done before RNA was extracted from the tissue.

What was sequenced was lung tumor tissue. This clonotype was obtained from a man aged 55-75 years with non-small cell lung cancer. The J gene is TRBJ1-1, the V gene TRBV10-2; TRBD1 matches at 9 bases. CDR3 coding DNA: TGCGCCAGCAGTGGGTCACAGGGGGCGCGGACTGAAGCTTTCTTT. This translates into CASSGSQGARTEAFF.